Listed here is a single T cell receptor beta chain. The data were taken from a study of blood T cell repertoires in COVID-19. Under the authors' procedure: Reference gene primers were amplified, and this amplification served to estimate nucleated cell counts. Produced via immunoSEQ multiplex PCR; TCRdb's table is partial and in-frame only. The V and J calls and clone size come from that table; D and trimming were worked out from the DNA. The table includes some 150,000 clones, 88% detected once. CDR3 size: 16 residues. CDR1 is SNHLY, CDR2 FYNNEI, per germline. The junction had 13 bases not matched to a gene; V was cut back by 3 bases and J by 10 bases.

Sequencing input: peripheral blood. V gene TRBV2 combines with J gene TRBJ2-5; 11 bases are shared with TRBD2. The TCR sequence derives from a woman in her 70s with acute or convalescent COVID-19. This chain's CDR3 is CASSDSSGGVSRDQYF. The CDR3 nucleotides read TGTGCCAGCAGTGATAGTAGCGGGGGGGTTTCAAGGGACCAGTACTTC.